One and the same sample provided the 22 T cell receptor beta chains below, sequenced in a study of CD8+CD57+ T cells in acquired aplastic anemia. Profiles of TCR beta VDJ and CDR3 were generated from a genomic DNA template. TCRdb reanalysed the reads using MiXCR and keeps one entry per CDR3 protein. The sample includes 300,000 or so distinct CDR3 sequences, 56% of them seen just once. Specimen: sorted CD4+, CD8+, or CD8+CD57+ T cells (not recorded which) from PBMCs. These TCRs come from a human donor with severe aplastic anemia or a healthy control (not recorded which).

The CDR3 DNA reads as TGTGCCAGCAGTATAGCGTGGGGAAGGCAAGAGACCCAGTACTTC. This sequence encodes CASSIAWGRQETQYF. The chain combines TRBV6-5 with TRBJ2-5; maybe TRBD2 (5 bases). Trimming cost V 5 bases and J 2 bases, with 15 bases left between them. Germline CDR1 and CDR2: MNHEY and SVGAGI. This CDR3 is built from 15 residues.

In nucleotides, the CDR3 is TGTGCCACCAGTGACTCCCGGGTGGGACAGGAGACCCAGTACTTC. Translated, it gives CATSDSRVGQETQYF. V and J are TRBV24-1 and TRBJ2-5, with 7 bases fitting TRBD1. After removal of 4 bases from V and 5 bases from J, the junction contained 9 bases not matched to a gene. This CDR3 is 15 amino acids long. Per germline, CDR1 KGHDR and CDR2 SFDVKD.

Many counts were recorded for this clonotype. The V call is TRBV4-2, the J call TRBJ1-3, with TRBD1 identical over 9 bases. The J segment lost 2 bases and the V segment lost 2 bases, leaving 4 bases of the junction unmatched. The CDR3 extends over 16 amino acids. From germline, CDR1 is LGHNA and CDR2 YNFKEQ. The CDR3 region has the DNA TGTGCCAGCAGCCAACAGGGGACAGGGCCTGGAAACACCATATATTTT. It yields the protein CASSQQGTGPGNTIYF.

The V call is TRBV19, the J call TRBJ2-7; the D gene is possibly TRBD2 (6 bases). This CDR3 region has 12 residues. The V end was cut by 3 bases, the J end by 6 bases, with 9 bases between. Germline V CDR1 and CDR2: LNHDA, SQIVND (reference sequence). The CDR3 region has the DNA TGTGCCAGTAGTATCGGAGGGCCCGAGCAGTACTTC. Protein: CASSIGGPEQYF.

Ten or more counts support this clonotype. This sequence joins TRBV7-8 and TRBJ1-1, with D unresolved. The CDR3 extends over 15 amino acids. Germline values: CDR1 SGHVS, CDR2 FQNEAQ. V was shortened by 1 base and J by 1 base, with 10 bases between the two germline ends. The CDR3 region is CASSLVGPWNTEAFF. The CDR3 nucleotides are TGTGCCAGCAGCTTAGTAGGGCCATGGAACACTGAAGCTTTCTTT. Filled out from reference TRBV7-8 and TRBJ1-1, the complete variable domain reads GAGVSQSPRYKVAKRGQDVALRCDPISGHVSLFWYQQALGQGPEFLTYFQNEAQLDKSGLPSDRFFAERPEGSVSTLKIQRTQQEDSAVYLCASSLVGPWNTEAFFGQGTRLTVV.

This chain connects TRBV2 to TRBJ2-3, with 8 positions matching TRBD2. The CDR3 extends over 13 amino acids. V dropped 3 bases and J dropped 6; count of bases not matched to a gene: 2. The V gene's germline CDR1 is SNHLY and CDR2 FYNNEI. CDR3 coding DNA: TGTGCCAGCAGTGATCGCGGGGGGGATACGCAGTATTTT. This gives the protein CASSDRGGDTQYF.

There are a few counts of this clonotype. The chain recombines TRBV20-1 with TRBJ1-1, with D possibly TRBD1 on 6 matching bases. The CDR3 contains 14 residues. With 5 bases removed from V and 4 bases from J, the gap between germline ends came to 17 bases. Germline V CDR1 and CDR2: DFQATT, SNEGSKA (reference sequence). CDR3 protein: CSAGAGARGTEAFF. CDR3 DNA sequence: TGCAGTGCTGGAGCGGGGGCTCGTGGCACTGAAGCTTTCTTT.

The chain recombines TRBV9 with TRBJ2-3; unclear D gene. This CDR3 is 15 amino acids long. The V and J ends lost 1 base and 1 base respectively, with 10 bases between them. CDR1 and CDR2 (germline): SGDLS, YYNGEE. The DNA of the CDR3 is TGTGCCAGCAGCGTATATGAGCAGGGCACAGATACGCAGTATTTT. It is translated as CASSVYEQGTDTQYF.

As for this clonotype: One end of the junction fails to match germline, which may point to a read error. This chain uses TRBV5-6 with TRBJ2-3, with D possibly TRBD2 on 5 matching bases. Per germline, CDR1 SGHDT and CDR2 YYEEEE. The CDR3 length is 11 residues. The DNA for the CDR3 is TGTGCCAGCAGCTACGGGTCCTTTGGGAGTTTT. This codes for CASSYGSFGSF.

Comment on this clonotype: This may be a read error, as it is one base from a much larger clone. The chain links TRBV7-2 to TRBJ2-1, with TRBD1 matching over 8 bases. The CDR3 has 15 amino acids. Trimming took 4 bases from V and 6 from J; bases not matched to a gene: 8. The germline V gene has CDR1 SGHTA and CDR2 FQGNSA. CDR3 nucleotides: TGTGCCAGCAGCTCGGACAGGGCGAACTGCAATGAGCAGTTCTTC. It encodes CASSSDRANCNEQFF.

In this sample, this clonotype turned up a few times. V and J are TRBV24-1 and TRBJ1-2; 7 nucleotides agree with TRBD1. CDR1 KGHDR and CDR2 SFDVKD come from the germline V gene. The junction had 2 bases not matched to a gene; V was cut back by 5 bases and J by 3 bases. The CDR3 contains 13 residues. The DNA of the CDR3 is TGTGCCACCAGTGTTACAGGGGACTATGGCTACACCTTC. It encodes CATSVTGDYGYTF.

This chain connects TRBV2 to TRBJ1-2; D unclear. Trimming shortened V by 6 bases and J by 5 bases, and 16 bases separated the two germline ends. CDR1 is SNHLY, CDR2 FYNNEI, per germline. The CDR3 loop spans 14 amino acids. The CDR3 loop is CASSQDLAAYGYTF. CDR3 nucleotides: TGTGCCAGCAGCCAAGATCTAGCGGCGTATGGCTACACCTTC.

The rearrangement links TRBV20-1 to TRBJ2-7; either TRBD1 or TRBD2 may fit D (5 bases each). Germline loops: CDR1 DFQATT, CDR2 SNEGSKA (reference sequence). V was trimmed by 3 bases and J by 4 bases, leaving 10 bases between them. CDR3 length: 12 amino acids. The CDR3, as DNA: TGCAGTGCTAGGGCCGGGACGTACGAGCAGTACTTC. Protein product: CSARAGTYEQYF.

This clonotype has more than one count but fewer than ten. The CDR3 here is CSASQPSGGGEQYF. For the CDR3, the DNA is TGCAGTGCTAGCCAGCCTAGCGGGGGCGGGGAGCAGTACTTC. The chain combines TRBV20-1 with TRBJ2-7, with 10 bases matching TRBD2. V was clipped by 3 bases and J by 7 bases; unmatched bases: 9. Germline CDR1 and CDR2: DFQATT and SNEGSKA (reference sequence). CDR3 length: 14 residues.

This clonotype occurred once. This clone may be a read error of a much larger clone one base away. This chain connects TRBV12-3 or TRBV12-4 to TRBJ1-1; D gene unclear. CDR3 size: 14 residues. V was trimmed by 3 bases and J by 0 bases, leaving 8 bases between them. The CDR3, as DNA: TGTGCCAGCAGTTTCTCAGACTTGAACACTGAAGCTTTCTTT. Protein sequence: CASSFSDLNTEAFF.

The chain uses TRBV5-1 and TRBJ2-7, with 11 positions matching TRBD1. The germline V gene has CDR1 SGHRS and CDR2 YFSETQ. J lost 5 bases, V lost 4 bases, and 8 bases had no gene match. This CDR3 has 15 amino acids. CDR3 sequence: CASSPGTGGSHEQYF. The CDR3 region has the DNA TGCGCCAGCAGCCCTGGGACAGGGGGGAGTCACGAGCAGTACTTC.

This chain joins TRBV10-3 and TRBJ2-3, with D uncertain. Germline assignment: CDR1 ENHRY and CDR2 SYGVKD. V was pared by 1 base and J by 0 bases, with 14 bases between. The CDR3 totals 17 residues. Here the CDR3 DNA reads TGTGCCATCAGTGAGTACGAAGGAGACGGGAGCACAGATACGCAGTATTTT. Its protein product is CAISEYEGDGSTDTQYF.

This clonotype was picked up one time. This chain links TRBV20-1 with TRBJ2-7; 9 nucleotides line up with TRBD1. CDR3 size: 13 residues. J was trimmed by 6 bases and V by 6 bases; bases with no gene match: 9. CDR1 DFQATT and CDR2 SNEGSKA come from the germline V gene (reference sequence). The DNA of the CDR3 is TGCAGTGCCAATAGACAGGGGGTGAGCGAGCAGTACTTC. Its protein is CSANRQGVSEQYF.

The chain's CDR3 is CASSPGTGGLYF. CDR3 nucleotides: TGCGCCAGCAGTCCCGGGACAGGGGGTTTGTATTTT. The genes are TRBV10-1 and TRBJ2-3, with TRBD1 identical over 11 bases. Germline CDR1 reads WNHNN; CDR2 reads SYGVQD (reference sequence). The V gene end was trimmed by 5 bases and the J gene end by 14 bases; junction bases not matched to a gene: 6. There are 12 residues in the CDR3.

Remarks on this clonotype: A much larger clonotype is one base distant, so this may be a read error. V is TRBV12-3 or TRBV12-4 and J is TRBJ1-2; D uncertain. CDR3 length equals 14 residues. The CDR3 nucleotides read TGTGCCAGCAGTGGTAGGGTGGAAGGCTATTGCTACACCTTC. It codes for CASSGRVEGYCYTF.

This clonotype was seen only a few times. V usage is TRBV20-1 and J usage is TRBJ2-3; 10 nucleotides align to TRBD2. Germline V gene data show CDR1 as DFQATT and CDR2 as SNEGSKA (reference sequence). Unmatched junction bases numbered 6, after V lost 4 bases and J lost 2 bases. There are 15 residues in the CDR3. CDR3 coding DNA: TGCAGTGCTATGCCGACTAGCGGGTACACAGATACGCAGTATTTT. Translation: CSAMPTSGYTDTQYF.

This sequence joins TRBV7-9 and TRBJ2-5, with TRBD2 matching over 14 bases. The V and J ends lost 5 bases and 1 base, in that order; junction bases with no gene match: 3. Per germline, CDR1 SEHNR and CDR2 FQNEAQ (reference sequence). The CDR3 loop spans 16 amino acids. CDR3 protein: CASSLGLAGVQETQYF. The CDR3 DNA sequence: TGTGCCAGCAGCCTGGGACTAGCGGGAGTCCAAGAGACCCAGTACTTC. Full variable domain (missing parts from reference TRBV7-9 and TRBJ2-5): DTGVSQNPRHKITKRGQNVTFRCDPISEHNRLYWYRQTLGQGPEFLTYFQNEAQLEKSRLLSDRFSAERPKGSFSTLEIQRTEQGDSAMYLCASSLGLAGVQETQYFGPGTRLLVL.